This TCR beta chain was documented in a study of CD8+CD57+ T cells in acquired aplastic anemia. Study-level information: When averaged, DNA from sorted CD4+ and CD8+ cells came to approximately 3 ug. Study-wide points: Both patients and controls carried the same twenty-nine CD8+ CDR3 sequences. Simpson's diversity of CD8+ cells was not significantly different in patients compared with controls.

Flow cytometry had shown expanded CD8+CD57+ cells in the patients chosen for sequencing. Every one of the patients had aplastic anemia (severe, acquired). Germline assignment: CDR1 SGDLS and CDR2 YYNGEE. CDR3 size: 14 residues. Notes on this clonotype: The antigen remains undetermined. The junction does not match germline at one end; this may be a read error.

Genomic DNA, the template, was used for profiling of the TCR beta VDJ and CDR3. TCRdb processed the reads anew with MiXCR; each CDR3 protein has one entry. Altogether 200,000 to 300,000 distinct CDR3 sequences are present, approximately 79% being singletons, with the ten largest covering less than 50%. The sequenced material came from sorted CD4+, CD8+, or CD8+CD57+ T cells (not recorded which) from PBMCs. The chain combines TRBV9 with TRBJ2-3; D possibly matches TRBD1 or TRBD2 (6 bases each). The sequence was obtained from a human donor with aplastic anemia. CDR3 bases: TGTGCCAGCAGCGGGAGGGGGGACACTGAAGCTTTCTACTTC. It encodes CASSGRGDTEAFYF.